These 26 T cell receptor beta chains came from one sample sequenced in a study of T-cell reconstitution after alpha-beta-depleted transplantation in children. It was with unique molecular identifiers that the TCRbeta library was prepared. TCRdb re-analysed the PCR reads in MiXCR, keeping a single row per CDR3 protein. The sample has some 600,000 distinct CDR3 sequences, 10% to 15% seen once. This specimen was PBMCs, mostly from graft donor cells, taken 360 days after TCRalphabeta/CD19-depleted stem cell transplant. These receptors all come from a male patient younger than 18 who had a stem cell transplant for acute myeloid leukemia, so the T cells may come from the graft donor.

J is TRBJ2-7 and V is TRBV27, with D possibly TRBD2 on 5 matching bases. Deletions cut 5 bases from V and 2 bases from J, with 19 bases between. Germline CDR1 and CDR2: MNHEY and SMNVEV (reference sequence). The CDR3 loop spans 16 amino acids. As DNA, the CDR3 is TGTGCCAGCAGTGACATCCGGGCCGAGGGCCCCTACGAGCAGTACTTC. Its translation is CASSDIRAEGPYEQYF.

The sample holds a few counts of this clonotype. The V gene is TRBV11-3, the J gene TRBJ2-3, with TRBD2 matching over 11 bases. V was pared by 5 bases and J by 3 bases, with 7 bases of the junction left unmatched. The germline CDR1 and CDR2 sequences are SGHNT and YENEEA. CDR3 size: 16 residues. The CDR3: CASSLQTSGTTDTQYF. CDR3 coding DNA: TGTGCCAGCAGCCTCCAGACTAGCGGGACTACAGATACGCAGTATTTT.

This clonotype has a count of ten or more. The J gene is TRBJ2-3, the V gene TRBV11-2; D possibly corresponds to TRBD1 (6 bases). Germline CDR1 is SGHAT and CDR2 is FQNNGV. This CDR3 spans 14 amino acids. Trimming took off 5 bases at V and 6 bases at J, with 15 bases between the two ends. Here the CDR3 DNA reads TGTGCCAGCAGCGGCCGGACAGCTGAGGATACGCAGTATTTT. Translated, it gives CASSGRTAEDTQYF.

This clonotype was observed many times. The chain has TRBV29-1 and TRBJ2-7; 9 positions match TRBD2. Germline CDR1 reads SQVTM; CDR2 reads ANQGSEA. V dropped 3 bases and J dropped 6; count of bases not matched to a gene: 9. CDR3 size: 14 residues. The CDR3 protein is CSVDLLAGAGEQYF. In nucleotides, the CDR3 is TGCAGCGTTGATCTTTTAGCGGGAGCGGGCGAGCAGTACTTC.

This clonotype came up once. V and J are TRBV6-5 and TRBJ2-3; no reliable D call. The CDR3 consists of 13 residues. The germline V gene has CDR1 MNHEY and CDR2 SVGAGI. Trimming removed 0 bases at V and 6 bases at J, with 7 bases between. The DNA of the CDR3 is TGTGCCAGCAGTTACTCGGTCCCTGATACGCAGTATTTT. It translates to CASSYSVPDTQYF.

This clonotype was counted at least ten times. The chain has TRBV5-1 and TRBJ1-4; 12 bases agree with TRBD1. The CDR3 has 16 amino acids. Trimming took 4 bases from V and 7 from J; bases not matched to a gene: 8. Germline lookup yields CDR1 SGHRS and CDR2 YFSETQ. CDR3 protein: CASSPGTGGGIEKLFF. The CDR3 coding sequence is TGCGCCAGCAGCCCCGGGACAGGGGGCGGGATTGAAAAACTGTTTTTT.

The gene calls are TRBV7-3 and TRBJ2-1, with 7 bases identical to TRBD1. Germline loops: CDR1 SGHTA, CDR2 FQGTGA. CDR3 length equals 15 residues. Trimming removed 1 base from V and 5 bases from J; junction bases left unmatched: 5. The chain's CDR3 is CASSLKRGPNNEQFF. CDR3 nucleotide sequence: TGTGCCAGCAGCTTAAAAAGGGGGCCCAACAATGAGCAGTTCTTC.

The chain uses TRBV12-5 and TRBJ2-2; D is uncertain. Deletions cut 0 bases from V and 4 bases from J, with 12 bases between. The CDR3 totals 16 residues. Germline-derived CDR1 and CDR2 are LGHNT and FRNRAP. The CDR3 DNA reads as TGTGCTAGTGGTTTGGTACTAACTACTGTCACCGGGGAGCTGTTTTTT. Protein: CASGLVLTTVTGELFF.

In its sample, this clonotype was seen many times. The genes are TRBV28 and TRBJ2-1, with a tentative D call TRBD2 (5 bases). This CDR3 has 17 residues. V was shortened by 4 bases and J by 4 bases, with 20 bases between the two germline ends. Germline V gene sequence: CDR1 MDHEN, CDR2 SYDVKM. This chain's CDR3 is CASSSPPDNGKYNEQFF. The CDR3 nucleotides read TGTGCCAGCAGTTCACCCCCGGATAACGGGAAATACAATGAGCAGTTCTTC.

The J gene is TRBJ2-7, the V gene TRBV7-9; D tentatively fits TRBD1 or TRBD2 (5 bases each). The germline V gene encodes CDR1 SEHNR and CDR2 FQNEAQ (reference sequence). Trimming stripped 4 bases from V and 3 bases from J, with 13 bases between. The CDR3 loop spans 14 amino acids. The CDR3 bases are TGTGCCAGCAGCTATCCCCGAGGGGTCTACGAGCAGTACTTC. This sequence encodes CASSYPRGVYEQYF.

This clonotype was seen only a few times. The chain recombines TRBV29-1 with TRBJ2-7; 13 bases agree with TRBD2. The CDR3 is 16 residues long. Germline-derived CDR1 and CDR2 are SQVTM and ANQGSEA. The trim removed 3 bases at V and 2 bases at J, leaving 7 bases unmatched. CDR3 protein: CSVDGLAGAQTYEQYF. DNA of the CDR3: TGCAGCGTTGACGGACTAGCGGGAGCGCAAACCTACGAGCAGTACTTC.

This clonotype was detected only a few times. V and J are TRBV12-3 or TRBV12-4 and TRBJ2-2; 10 bases map to TRBD2. V lost 2 bases, J lost 7 bases, and 7 bases stayed unmatched. This CDR3 is 16 amino acids long. CDR3: CASSLRVAGGIGELFF. For the CDR3, the DNA is TGTGCCAGCAGTTTACGGGTAGCGGGAGGCATCGGGGAGCTGTTTTTT.

The chain couples TRBV28 to TRBJ2-3; weak D call: TRBD2 (6 bases). Trimming removed 3 bases from V and 4 bases from J, with 11 bases in between. CDR1 MDHEN and CDR2 SYDVKM come from the germline V gene. This CDR3 is 14 amino acids long. CDR3 bases: TGTGCCAGCAGTTTGACGGGGGTAGCAGATACGCAGTATTTT. Translating gives CASSLTGVADTQYF. Full variable domain (outside the CDR3, taken from reference TRBV28 and TRBJ2-3): DVKVTQSSRYLVKRTGEKVFLECVQDMDHENMFWYRQDPGLGLRLIYFSYDVKMKEKGDIPEGYSVSREKKERFSLILESASTNQTSMYLCASSLTGVADTQYFGPGTRLTVL.

This clonotype was counted at least ten times. The genes are TRBV20-1 and TRBJ2-3; D gene unclear. Trimming pared 2 bases from V and 2 bases from J, leaving 11 bases between. Germline-derived CDR1 and CDR2 are DFQATT and SNEGSKA (reference sequence). This CDR3 is 14 amino acids long. CDR3 sequence: CSARWAADTDTQYF. The CDR3 DNA reads TGCAGTGCTAGATGGGCCGCCGACACAGATACGCAGTATTTT.

This clonotype showed up just a few times. The rearrangement joins TRBV29-1 to TRBJ2-5; 8 positions agree with TRBD1. Trimming removed 1 base from V and 5 bases from J; junction bases left unmatched: 3. The germline gives CDR1 SQVTM, CDR2 ANQGSEA. The CDR3 runs to 13 residues. CDR3 in DNA: TGCAGCGTTGAAGGAACAGGGGGGGAGACCCAGTACTTC. Residues: CSVEGTGGETQYF.

This clonotype came up a few times. The V gene is TRBV20-1, the J gene TRBJ2-5; possible D gene TRBD2, 5 bases. The CDR3 is 14 amino acids. V was shortened by 1 base and J by 1 base, with 10 bases between the two germline ends. Per germline, CDR1 DFQATT and CDR2 SNEGSKA (reference sequence). Written as DNA, the CDR3 is TGCAGTGCTAGAGCTTATGAGGGCCAAGAGACCCAGTACTTC. Translation gives CSARAYEGQETQYF.

This clonotype was seen at least ten times. The gene calls are TRBV24-1 and TRBJ2-7; the match to TRBD1 covers 10 bases. This CDR3 region has 15 residues. Germline V CDR1 and CDR2: KGHDR, SFDVKD. J gave up 6 bases and V 3 bases, and 7 bases lay outside the gene matches. The CDR3 region is CATSDIRTGGSEQYF. The CDR3 region has the DNA TGTGCCACCAGTGATATCCGGACAGGGGGTAGCGAGCAGTACTTC.

There are many counts of this clonotype. CDR3 region: CASSLMGANVLTF. CDR3 in DNA: TGTGCCAGCAGTCTCATGGGGGCCAACGTCCTGACTTTC. The chain recombines TRBV25-1 with TRBJ2-6; D gene uncertain. CDR1 MGHDK and CDR2 SYGVNS come from the germline V gene. CDR3 length: 13 residues. Between the trimmed V and J ends, which lost 5 bases and 4 bases, there was a span of 6 bases.

There are a few counts of this clonotype. The chain links TRBV7-2 to TRBJ2-7; D tentatively fits TRBD1 or TRBD2 (6 bases each). This CDR3 region has 16 residues. From germline, CDR1 is SGHTA and CDR2 FQGNSA. Trimming took off 4 bases at V and 5 bases at J, with 21 bases between the two ends. For the CDR3, the DNA is TGTGCCAGCAGCTCGTCCTTGGGGGGCCTGACCCACGAGCAGTACTTC. Amino acids: CASSSSLGGLTHEQYF.

This clonotype was seen a few times. The V gene is TRBV9, the J gene TRBJ2-3; perhaps TRBD2 as D (6 bases). Trimming removed 6 bases from V and 1 base from J, with 12 bases in between. Germline V lookup: CDR1 SGDLS, CDR2 YYNGEE. This CDR3 contains 14 residues. The CDR3 nucleotides are TGTGCCAGCACGGGGGACGTCGGCACAGATACGCAGTATTTT. This translates into CASTGDVGTDTQYF.

CDR3 sequence reads: CASSPRVSGYTDTQYF. CDR3 DNA sequence: TGTGCCAGCTCACCACGGGTTAGCGGGTACACAGATACGCAGTATTTT. This chain links TRBV18 with TRBJ2-3; 7 bases are a match to TRBD2. The trim removed 1 base at V and 2 bases at J, leaving 6 bases unmatched. Germline V lookup: CDR1 KGHSH, CDR2 LQKENI. This CDR3 contains 16 residues.

This rearrangement joins TRBV28 to TRBJ2-1; 11 bases line up with TRBD2. Trimming cost V 6 bases and J 7 bases; bases outside gene matches: 5. Germline V lookup: CDR1 MDHEN, CDR2 SYDVKM. The CDR3 length is 14 residues. CDR3 loop: CASRLAGARNEQFF. The CDR3, as DNA: TGTGCCAGCAGACTAGCGGGAGCTCGAAATGAGCAGTTCTTC.

This clonotype was seen a few times. This rearrangement joins TRBV30 to TRBJ2-7; TRBD1 or TRBD2 may be the D gene (5 bases each). CDR3 length: 13 amino acids. Per the germline V gene, CDR1 is GTSNPN and CDR2 is SVGIG (reference sequence). Trimming took 0 bases from V and 12 from J, leaving 18 bases between them. CDR3 nucleotides: TGTGCCTGGAGTGTCACGAGCGGTGGGGGTTCGTACTTC. Protein product: CAWSVTSGGGSYF.

This chain connects TRBV2 to TRBJ2-7; 11 bases map to TRBD2. Losses at the gene ends were 6 bases for V and 3 bases for J; bases not matched to a gene: 10. Germline V gene data show CDR1 as SNHLY and CDR2 as FYNNEI. CDR3 length: 16 amino acids. In DNA, the CDR3 is TGTGCCAGCAGCGAATCTAGCGGGAGGTCCTACTACGAGCAGTACTTC. This gives the protein CASSESSGRSYYEQYF.

This clonotype has more than one count but fewer than ten. The rearrangement joins TRBV12-3 or TRBV12-4 to TRBJ2-6; TRBD1 agrees at 7 bases. This CDR3 region has 17 residues. Losses at the gene ends were 6 bases for V and 0 bases for J; bases not matched to a gene: 8. CDR3 sequence reads: CASRQQGSYSGANVLTF. In DNA form, the CDR3 reads TGTGCCAGCAGGCAACAGGGGTCATACTCTGGGGCCAACGTCCTGACTTTC.

This chain links TRBV9 with TRBJ2-2; either TRBD1 or TRBD2 may supply D (5 bases each). V gave up 0 bases and J gave up 7 bases, with 10 bases separating them. Germline V gene lookup returns CDR1 SGDLS and CDR2 YYNGEE. The CDR3 consists of 14 residues. DNA for the CDR3: TGTGCCAGCAGCGTAGCCGGGGCCGTCGGGGAGCTGTTTTTT. It translates to CASSVAGAVGELFF.